This TCR beta chain was sequenced in a study of cytomegalovirus exposure and HLA in healthy donors. 13 Jbeta primers and 60 Vbeta primers were used for the PCR. The data were produced by immunoSEQ multiplex PCR, yet TCRdb's version contains in-frame clones alone and is incomplete. The sample shows fewer than 150,000 clones, approximately 69% of them seen only once. Study-wide findings and caveats: For most subjects, TCR beta sequences were reported to predict HLA-A and HLA-B alleles with accuracy. Later analysis showed most CMV-associated TCR beta chains appearing HLA-restricted. Highest at DRB1 and lowest at HLA-C, TCR association rates differed among HLA loci in a later analysis. Productive status was seen about 87% or about 30% of the time for most TCR beta V segments in an earlier analysis.

V lost 6 bases and J 8 bases, leaving 20 bases between the germline ends. CDR1 and CDR2 (germline): MNHNY, SVGAGI (reference sequence). The CDR3 is 16 amino acids. As concerns this clone: The antigen is not known.

This clonotype was sampled from a woman aged 50 to 60 in good health and CMV-seropositive. V usage is TRBV6-6 and J usage is TRBJ1-6, with no clear D. Sequencing was done on a sample of PBMCs. The CDR3 coding sequence is TGTGCCAGCAGGCGCGGAAGGGAGTTCTCATATTCACCCCTCCACTTT. Protein sequence: CASRRGREFSYSPLHF.